This is a list of T cell receptor beta chains from one sample in a study of blood T cell repertoires in COVID-19. The method was immunoSEQ multiplex PCR; TCRdb's version includes in-frame clones alone and lacks a portion of them. This table has a few hundred thousand clones, 80% to 90% appearing once. Input material: peripheral blood. All receptors come from a middle-aged woman who had recovered from COVID-19. Both conserved end residues are part of each CDR3. D genes are given only for firm matches. Size tells how often a clone was seen (once, few, many) or the class of an expanded clone, and some rows leave it out.

length	V	D	J	size	DNA	CDR3
19	TRBV4-2	TRBD2	TRBJ2-1	-	TGTGCCAGCAGCCCGGCCGGGACGCTGATAGCGGGAGGGTACAATGAGCAGTTCTTC	CASSPAGTLIAGGYNEQFF
11	TRBV2	-	TRBJ1-1	-	TGTGCCGCGAGGGCTAACACTGAAGCTTTCTTT	CAARANTEAFF
14	TRBV2	-	TRBJ1-4	-	TGTGCCAGCAGTTTGAACAGGGATTATGAAAAACTGTTTTTT	CASSLNRDYEKLFF
15	TRBV5-6	TRBD1	TRBJ2-7	-	TGTGCCAGCAGCCGCCGGGACAGGACTTACTACGAGCAGTACTTC	CASSRRDRTYYEQYF
17	TRBV15	TRBD1	TRBJ2-6	few	TGTGCCACCAGCAGCCGGGACAGGTTATCCGGGGCCAACGTCCTGACTTTC	CATSSRDRLSGANVLTF
16	TRBV19	-	TRBJ2-1	-	TGTGCCAGTAGTATCCCGGGGGTGGTTCCCTACAATGAGCAGTTCTTC	CASSIPGVVPYNEQFF
15	TRBV5-1	-	TRBJ1-5	few	TGCGCCAGCAGCTTGGAGGGGCAGAGCAATCAGCCCCAGCATTTT	CASSLEGQSNQPQHF
14	TRBV7-2	-	TRBJ2-3	-	TGTGCCAGCAGCACCGGGGAGGTCGCAGATACGCAGTATTTT	CASSTGEVADTQYF
14	TRBV5-4	TRBD1	TRBJ1-4	-	TGTGCCAGCAGCCGTGACAGGGCGAATGAAAAACTGTTTTTT	CASSRDRANEKLFF
12	TRBV6-4	-	TRBJ1-2	-	TGTGCCAGCAGTGACCAGGGGCTTGGCTACACCTTC	CASSDQGLGYTF
12	TRBV12-3/TRBV12-4	TRBD1	TRBJ1-5	-	TGTGCCAGCAGTTCACGGGACAGGGTTGCATATTTT	CASSSRDRVAYF
13	TRBV10-3	-	TRBJ2-2	-	TGTGCCGTAGAGCAGGGTACCACCGGGGAGCTGTTTTTT	CAVEQGTTGELFF
10	TRBV7-5	-	TRBJ2-7	-	TGTGTCAGAAACTCCCCACCCCAGTACTTC	CVRNSPPQYF
20	TRBV4-1	TRBD2	TRBJ2-1	-	TGCGCCAGCAGCCAAGATCACGGACTAGCGGGCGGGGTACCTACAATGAGAAAGTTCTTC	CASSQDHGLAGGVPTMRKFF
14	TRBV28	-	TRBJ1-5	-	TGTGCCAGCCAGACAGGAAGCAGCAATCAGCCCCAGCATTTT	CASQTGSSNQPQHF
14	TRBV15	TRBD1	TRBJ2-1	once	TGTGCCACCAGCAGCGGGACAGGGATCGATGAGCAGTTCTTC	CATSSGTGIDEQFF
15	TRBV4-1	-	TRBJ1-1	-	TGCGCCAGCAGCCAAGACTTAGGATTGGGCTCTGAAGCTTTCTTT	CASSQDLGLGSEAFF
15	TRBV3-1/TRBV3-2	TRBD2	TRBJ2-1	-	TGTGCCAGCAGCCTTAGCGGGAAAACCTACAATGAGCAGTTCTTC	CASSLSGKTYNEQFF
15	TRBV9	-	TRBJ1-6	-	TGTGCCAGCAGCGTAGGGGGCCAGTCGGATTCACCCCTCCACTTT	CASSVGGQSDSPLHF
16	TRBV18	TRBD1	TRBJ2-5	-	TGTGCCAGCTCACCATTACCAGGGGGTACGGGGGAGACCCAGTACTTC	CASSPLPGGTGETQYF
14	TRBV10-1	TRBD1	TRBJ2-3	-	TGCGCCAGCAGTGAGGGACAGGGTGTAGATACGCAGTATTTT	CASSEGQGVDTQYF
16	TRBV12-5	TRBD2	TRBJ2-4	-	TGTGCTAGTGGTTTTGTAGCGGGAGGGCCAGAAAACATTCAGTACTTC	CASGFVAGGPENIQYF
16	TRBV4-2	-	TRBJ2-3	once	TGTGCCAGCAGCCAAGTCGAAGGGGGTTCGACAGATACGCAGTATTTT	CASSQVEGGSTDTQYF
15	TRBV7-2	TRBD2	TRBJ2-5	-	TGTGCCAGCAGCTTAGAGATCCCGGGGGGGGAGACCCAGTACTTC	CASSLEIPGGETQYF
14	TRBV30	-	TRBJ1-6	-	TGTGCCTGGAGGGATGCAGGGTGGAGTTCACCCCTCCACTTT	CAWRDAGWSSPLHF
14	TRBV6-5	TRBD2	TRBJ2-1	-	TGTGCCAGCAGTTATACTAGCGGGAGAAATGAGCAGTTCTTC	CASSYTSGRNEQFF